These T cell receptor beta chains were read from a single sample in a study of blood T cell repertoires in COVID-19. Produced via immunoSEQ multiplex PCR; TCRdb's table is partial and in-frame only. The repertoire holds hundreds of thousands of clones, with 70% to 85% as singletons. Sequences were obtained from peripheral blood. All receptors come from an elderly woman with acute or convalescent COVID-19. Each CDR3 is given with its conserved first and last residue. The order of the fields is D gene, J gene, V gene, clone size, CDR3 protein, CDR3 DNA. D genes are given only for firm matches. Where a row states a size, it is once, few, many or the class of an expanded clone; other rows omit it.

TRBD1 | TRBJ1-2 | TRBV28 | - | CASSDRAGGYTF | TGTGCCAGCAGCGACAGGGCCGGGGGCTACACCTTC
- | TRBJ1-2 | TRBV3-1/TRBV3-2 | - | CASSGGLYGYTF | TGTGCCAGCTCGGGGGGCCTCTATGGCTACACCTTC
- | TRBJ1-5 | TRBV21-1 | - | CASFRGGDSNQPQHF | TGTGCCAGCTTCCGGGGGGGGGATAGCAATCAGCCCCAGCATTTT
TRBD1 | TRBJ1-3 | TRBV3-1/TRBV3-2 | - | CASSRSDRVSGNTIYF | TGTGCCAGCAGCCGATCAGACAGGGTCTCTGGAAACACCATATATTTT
- | TRBJ1-4 | TRBV2 | - | CASKQFAEKLFF | TGTGCCAGCAAACAGTTTGCCGAAAAACTGTTTTTT
TRBD1 | TRBJ1-2 | TRBV6-2/TRBV6-3 | - | CASSYSRTGGVLRGYTF | TGTGCCAGCAGTTACTCGAGGACAGGGGGCGTTTTGCGCGGCTACACCTTC
- | TRBJ1-1 | TRBV21-1 | - | CASRHQGAGDRNTEAFF | TGTGCCAGCCGCCATCAGGGGGCCGGGGACAGGAACACTGAAGCTTTCTTT
- | TRBJ2-2 | TRBV7-3 | - | CASSFTGQNTGELFF | TGTGCCAGCAGCTTTACGGGACAGAACACCGGGGAGCTGTTTTTT
TRBD1 | TRBJ2-7 | TRBV14 | few | CASSLTGEPPYEQYF | TGTGCCAGCAGCCTCACAGGGGAACCTCCCTACGAGCAGTACTTC
- | TRBJ1-4 | TRBV9 | - | CASSQGEGANEKLFF | TGTGCCAGCAGCCAAGGCGAGGGTGCTAATGAAAAACTGTTTTTT
- | TRBJ2-1 | TRBV20-1 | - | CSASERAYNEQFF | TGCAGTGCTAGTGAGCGGGCTTACAATGAGCAGTTCTTC
TRBD2 | TRBJ2-3 | TRBV2 | once | CASSEASGSLYTQYF | TGTGCCAGCAGTGAGGCTAGCGGGAGTTTGTATACGCAGTATTTT
- | TRBJ2-5 | TRBV5-1 | - | CASSGGLQETQYF | TGCGCCAGCAGCGGGGGACTGCAAGAGACCCAGTACTTC
- | TRBJ1-1 | TRBV7-2 | - | CASSLELGEAFF | TGTGCCAGCAGTTTAGAGCTAGGCGAAGCTTTCTTT
TRBD2 | TRBJ2-2 | TRBV19 | few | CASSPRGGAGTGELFF | TGTGCCAGTAGTCCACGGGGGGGCGCGGGCACCGGGGAGCTGTTTTTT
TRBD1 | TRBJ1-1 | TRBV18 | few | CASSPQRQGADYTEAFF | TGTGCCAGCTCACCACAGCGACAGGGGGCAGATTACACTGAAGCTTTCTTT
- | TRBJ1-6 | TRBV13 | few | CASSLRQANSPLHF | TGTGCCAGCAGCTTAAGGCAGGCCAATTCACCCCTCCACTTT
TRBD2 | TRBJ2-7 | TRBV6-5 | - | CASSPRLAGTYEQYF | TGTGCCAGCAGTCCCCGGCTAGCGGGGACCTACGAGCAGTACTTC
TRBD2 | TRBJ2-7 | TRBV5-4 | - | CASSGLTSGGSYEQYF | TGTGCCAGCAGCGGGCTAACTAGCGGGGGGTCCTACGAGCAGTACTTC
- | TRBJ2-7 | TRBV5-1 | - | CASSLSGSWDEQYF | TGCGCCAGCAGCTTGTCAGGGTCCTGGGACGAGCAGTACTTC
- | TRBJ1-1 | TRBV19 | - | CASSDTGRDRAFF | TGTGCCAGTAGCGACACAGGGAGAGACAGAGCTTTCTTT
TRBD2 | TRBJ2-5 | TRBV5-4 | - | CASSLRGGEETQYF | TGTGCCAGCAGCCTCCGGGGAGGGGAAGAGACCCAGTACTTC
TRBD2 | TRBJ2-3 | TRBV5-6 | - | CASSPLVAGGPSSTDTQYF | TGTGCCAGCAGCCCCCTGGTGGCGGGAGGGCCCTCTAGCACAGATACGCAGTATTTT
TRBD2 | TRBJ2-7 | TRBV19 | - | CASATSGSSYEQYF | TGTGCCAGTGCTACTAGCGGGAGCTCCTACGAGCAGTACTTC
TRBD2 | TRBJ2-2 | TRBV9 | - | CASGKREAGELFF | TGTGCCAGCGGGAAGCGGGAGGCCGGGGAGCTGTTTTTT
- | TRBJ2-5 | TRBV27 | - | CASSTTGTEETQYF | TGTGCCAGCAGTACAACAGGGACGGAAGAGACCCAGTACTTC
TRBD2 | TRBJ2-3 | TRBV7-2 | - | CASSLELSGGGYTDTQYF | TGTGCCAGCAGCTTAGAACTGAGCGGGGGGGGATACACAGATACGCAGTATTTT
TRBD1 | TRBJ2-3 | TRBV2 | - | CASRGQGADTQYF | TGTGCCAGCAGGGGACAGGGCGCAGATACGCAGTATTTT
- | TRBJ2-7 | TRBV4-1 | - | CASSQAFPVLRRAYEQYF | TGCGCCAGCAGCCAAGCTTTTCCGGTACTCCGAAGAGCCTACGAGCAGTACTTC
- | TRBJ1-6 | TRBV6-2/TRBV6-3 | - | CASSYREHGNSPLHF | TGTGCCAGCAGTTACCGGGAGCACGGTAATTCACCCCTCCACTTT
TRBD2 | TRBJ2-7 | TRBV3-1/TRBV3-2 | - | CASRHLAGKSYEQYF | TGTGCCAGCAGGCACCTAGCGGGGAAAAGCTACGAGCAGTACTTC
- | TRBJ1-1 | TRBV5-1 | - | CASSLAGGGKGTEAFF | TGCGCCAGCAGCTTGGCCGGGGGAGGGAAGGGCACTGAAGCTTTCTTT
- | TRBJ2-7 | TRBV5-1 | - | CASSLGAGWEQYF | TGCGCCAGCAGCTTGGGGGCGGGATGGGAGCAGTACTTC
- | TRBJ1-4 | TRBV20-1 | - | CSARLNEKLFF | TGCAGTGCTAGACTCAATGAAAAACTGTTTTTT
TRBD1 | TRBJ2-5 | TRBV5-1 | once | CASSLVTGGTQETQYF | TGCGCCAGCAGCTTGGTCACAGGGGGGACACAAGAGACCCAGTACTTC
- | TRBJ2-2 | TRBV27 | - | CASSLSRGTGELFF | TGTGCCAGCAGTTTGTCTCGGGGAACCGGGGAGCTGTTTTTT